The 13 T cell receptor beta chains in this list originate from one sample, sequenced in a study of T-cell reconstitution after alpha-beta-depleted transplantation in children. Preparing the TCRbeta library involved the use of unique molecular identifiers. TCRdb re-called the PCR reads with MiXCR, one entry per CDR3 protein. In the table there are almost 400,000 distinct CDR3 sequences, around 21% of which are singletons. This material consisted of PBMCs from the stem cell graft donor, taken from the stem cell graft. These receptors were obtained from a human donor who donated a stem cell graft to a child with acute myeloid leukemia.

This chain connects TRBV6-5 to TRBJ1-6; 7 nucleotides agree with TRBD1. This CDR3 is built from 15 residues. The V and J ends lost 2 bases and 8 bases, in that order; junction bases with no gene match: 6. In germline, CDR1 is MNHEY, CDR2 SVGAGI. The CDR3 here is CASSYPQGRDSPLHF. In DNA, the CDR3 is TGTGCCAGCAGTTACCCACAGGGGAGAGATTCACCCCTCCACTTT.

This clonotype was picked up many times. The chain links TRBV9 to TRBJ1-1; D may be TRBD1 (5 bases). Germline lookup yields CDR1 SGDLS and CDR2 YYNGEE. V was clipped by 4 bases and J by 7 bases, with 17 bases between them. The CDR3 consists of 14 residues. CDR3 residues: CASSNGGAIIEAFF. The CDR3 DNA sequence: TGTGCCAGCAGCAACGGCGGGGCAATAATTGAAGCTTTCTTT.

The chain joins TRBV28 to TRBJ2-7, with D possibly matching TRBD1 (5 bases). CDR3 length: 18 residues. Per germline, CDR1 MDHEN and CDR2 SYDVKM. V was trimmed by 3 bases and J by 2 bases, leaving 23 bases between them. The CDR3 DNA follows: TGTGCCAGCAGTTTTTTTCCAGGGCTAGGACGGAACACCTACGAGCAGTACTTC. It is translated as CASSFFPGLGRNTYEQYF.

J is TRBJ2-1 and V is TRBV4-1; D gene uncertain. The CDR3 runs 14 residues. Germline values: CDR1 MGHRA, CDR2 YSYEKL. Trimming cost V 3 bases and J 0 bases, with 6 bases left between them. In nucleotides, the CDR3 is TGCGCCAGCAGCCACGTGAGCTCCTACAATGAGCAGTTCTTC. Protein sequence: CASSHVSSYNEQFF.

This clonotype was seen a handful of times. This rearrangement joins TRBV6-5 to TRBJ2-1; the D is unclear. The CDR3 is 17 amino acids. V dropped 7 bases and J dropped 4 bases, with 23 bases sitting between them. CDR1 and CDR2 from the germline V gene are MNHEY and SVGAGI. The CDR3 DNA follows: TGTGCCAGCATTAGGGTTATGACCTCGGGCCCTTACAATGAGCAGTTCTTC. Its translation: CASIRVMTSGPYNEQFF.

This clonotype was seen only a few times. This sequence joins TRBV5-1 and TRBJ2-5; D is perhaps TRBD2 (6 bases). This CDR3 has 17 residues. V lost 4 bases and J lost 0, with 19 bases in between. Germline loops: CDR1 SGHRS, CDR2 YFSETQ. DNA of the CDR3: TGCGCCAGCAGCCCCGGGGGACTTCCTTTGTACCAAGAGACCCAGTACTTC. Translating it yields CASSPGGLPLYQETQYF. Variable domain in full (rest from reference TRBV5-1 and TRBJ2-5): KAGVTQTPRYLIKTRGQQVTLSCSPISGHRSVSWYQQTPGQGLQFLFEYFSETQRNKGNFPGRFSGRQFSNSRSEMNVSTLELGDSALYLCASSPGGLPLYQETQYFGPGTRLLVL.

This clonotype was observed at least ten times. The rearrangement links TRBV27 to TRBJ2-7; D remains ambiguous. Germline assignment: CDR1 MNHEY and CDR2 SMNVEV (reference sequence). CDR3 length: 13 amino acids. V lost 0 bases, J lost 12 bases, and 15 bases lay in between. The CDR3 reads CASSLSISATRYF. As DNA, the CDR3 is TGTGCCAGCAGTTTATCGATTTCAGCTACGAGGTACTTC.

The rearrangement joins TRBV12-3 or TRBV12-4 to TRBJ1-2; tentative D call: TRBD1 (5 bases). V was trimmed by 5 bases and J by 3 bases, leaving 13 bases between them. The CDR3 contains 14 residues. This chain's CDR3 is CASSPPPGYYGYTF. DNA for the CDR3: TGTGCCAGCAGTCCCCCACCAGGGTACTATGGCTACACCTTC.

V is TRBV29-1 and J is TRBJ2-2; 7 nucleotides agree with TRBD2. V lost 6 bases to trimming and J lost 1 base; unmatched junction nucleotides: 5. CDR3 size: 14 residues. The germline gives CDR1 SQVTM, CDR2 ANQGSEA. The CDR3 DNA follows: TGCAGCGTCCTACTAGCGTTGAACACCGGGGAGCTGTTTTTT. It is translated as CSVLLALNTGELFF.

V gene TRBV29-1 combines with J gene TRBJ2-5; 14 nucleotides line up with TRBD2. CDR1 and CDR2 from the germline V gene are SQVTM and ANQGSEA. The CDR3 loop spans 15 amino acids. V lost 5 bases to trimming and J lost 5 bases; unmatched junction nucleotides: 7. In DNA, the CDR3 is TGCAGCGTTTGGGGACTAGCGGGAGCGGGGGAGACCCAGTACTTC. Translating gives CSVWGLAGAGETQYF.

This clonotype was observed at least ten times. The V and J genes are TRBV15 and TRBJ2-1, with TRBD2 as a possible D gene (6 bases). Germline V gene lookup returns CDR1 LNHNV and CDR2 YYDKDF (reference sequence). The CDR3 is 15 residues long. The V and J ends lost 1 base and 4 bases respectively, with 11 bases between them. This CDR3 reads CATSRAGEGYNEQFF. The CDR3 DNA reads TGTGCCACCAGCAGAGCGGGAGAGGGTTACAATGAGCAGTTCTTC.

This clonotype has ten or more counts. The chain recombines TRBV27 with TRBJ2-5; D is ambiguous. V lost 0 bases and J 3 bases, leaving 8 bases between the germline ends. The CDR3 covers 14 residues. Looked up from germline, CDR1 is MNHEY and CDR2 is SMNVEV (reference sequence). The CDR3: CASSLSVSKETQYF. The CDR3 region has the DNA TGTGCCAGCAGTTTATCGGTCTCAAAAGAGACCCAGTACTTC.

The chain joins TRBV20-1 to TRBJ2-7; maybe TRBD1 (5 bases). V lost 5 bases and J 2 bases, leaving 16 bases between the germline ends. CDR1 and CDR2 (germline): DFQATT, SNEGSKA (reference sequence). The CDR3 is made up of 14 amino acids. CDR3 protein: CSARIPRQTYEQYF. For the CDR3, the DNA is TGCAGTGCTCGGATCCCGAGACAGACCTACGAGCAGTACTTC.